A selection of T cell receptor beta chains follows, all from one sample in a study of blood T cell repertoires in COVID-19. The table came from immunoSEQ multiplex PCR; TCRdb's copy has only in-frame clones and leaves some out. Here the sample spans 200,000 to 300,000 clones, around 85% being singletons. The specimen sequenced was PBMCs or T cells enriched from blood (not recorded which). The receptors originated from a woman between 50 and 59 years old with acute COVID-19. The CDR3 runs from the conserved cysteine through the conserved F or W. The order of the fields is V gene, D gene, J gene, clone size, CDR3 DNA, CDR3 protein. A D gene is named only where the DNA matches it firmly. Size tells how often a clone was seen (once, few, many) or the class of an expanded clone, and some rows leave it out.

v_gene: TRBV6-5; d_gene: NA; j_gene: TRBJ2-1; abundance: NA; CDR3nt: TGTGCCAGCAGACCCCTCGGAGGGAACAATGAGCAGTTCTTC; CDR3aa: CASRPLGGNNEQFF
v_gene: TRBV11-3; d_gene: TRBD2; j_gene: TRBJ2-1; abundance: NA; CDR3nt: TGTGCCAGCAGCGCTGGACTAGCGGGGGGATACAATGAGCAGTTCTTC; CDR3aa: CASSAGLAGGYNEQFF
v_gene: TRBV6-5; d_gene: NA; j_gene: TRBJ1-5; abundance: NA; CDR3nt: TGTGCCAGCAGACCTCTACTTAGCAATCAGCCCCAGCATTTT; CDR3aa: CASRPLLSNQPQHF
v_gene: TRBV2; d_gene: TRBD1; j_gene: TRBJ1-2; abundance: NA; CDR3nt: TGTGCCAGCAGTGATGAGACAGGGGTTGGCTACACCTTC; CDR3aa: CASSDETGVGYTF
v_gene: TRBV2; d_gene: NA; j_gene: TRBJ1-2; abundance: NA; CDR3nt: TGTGCCAGCAGTGAATCAGGGATCTATGGCTACACCTTC; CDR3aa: CASSESGIYGYTF
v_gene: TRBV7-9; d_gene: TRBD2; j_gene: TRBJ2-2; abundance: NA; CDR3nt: TGTGCCAGCAGGACGGGAGGAACCACCGGGGAGCTGTTTTTT; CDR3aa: CASRTGGTTGELFF
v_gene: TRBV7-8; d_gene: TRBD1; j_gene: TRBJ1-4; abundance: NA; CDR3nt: TGTGCCAGCAGCGGCCCGGACAGGGGAGGGGAAAAACTGTTTTTT; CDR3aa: CASSGPDRGGEKLFF
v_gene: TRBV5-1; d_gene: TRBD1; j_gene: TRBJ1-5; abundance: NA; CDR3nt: TGCGCCAGCAGCTTGGAGGCAGGGGGTAATCAGCCCCAGCATTTT; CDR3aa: CASSLEAGGNQPQHF
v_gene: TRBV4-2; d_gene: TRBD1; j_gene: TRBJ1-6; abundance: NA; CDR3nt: TGTGCCAGCAGCCAAGTCGAGACAGGGAGTAATTCACCCCTCCACTTT; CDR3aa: CASSQVETGSNSPLHF
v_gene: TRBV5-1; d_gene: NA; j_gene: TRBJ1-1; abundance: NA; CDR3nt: TGCGCCAGCAGCGGGACGGGGGAGGTCACTGAAGCTTTCTTT; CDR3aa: CASSGTGEVTEAFF
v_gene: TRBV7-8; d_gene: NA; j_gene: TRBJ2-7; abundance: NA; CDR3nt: TGTGCCAGCAGCTTAAGAAAGGGCGGGCCCTACGAGCAGTACTTC; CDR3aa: CASSLRKGGPYEQYF
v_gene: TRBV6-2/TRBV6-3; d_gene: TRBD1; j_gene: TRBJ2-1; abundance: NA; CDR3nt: TGTGCCAGCAGTTACGGACAGGGGACTTACAATGAGCAGTTCTTC; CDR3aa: CASSYGQGTYNEQFF
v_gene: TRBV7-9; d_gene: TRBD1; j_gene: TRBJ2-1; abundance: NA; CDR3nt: TGTGCCAGCAGCTTAGGGGACAGGGAACCCGATGAGCAGTTCTTC; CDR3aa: CASSLGDREPDEQFF
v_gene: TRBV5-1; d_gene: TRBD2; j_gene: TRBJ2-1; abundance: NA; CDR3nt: TGCGCCAGCAGCTTGTCCCCGAGACTAGCGGGCAATGAGCAGTTCTTC; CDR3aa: CASSLSPRLAGNEQFF
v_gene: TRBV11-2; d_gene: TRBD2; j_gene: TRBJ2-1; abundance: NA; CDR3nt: TGTGCCAGCAGCGGGCACGGCGGGGGCAATGAGCAGTTCTTC; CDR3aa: CASSGHGGGNEQFF
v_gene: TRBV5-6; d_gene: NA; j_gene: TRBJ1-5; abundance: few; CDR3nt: TGTGCCAGCAGCTTGGCGGCAGGAACTCAGCCCCAGCATTTT; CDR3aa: CASSLAAGTQPQHF
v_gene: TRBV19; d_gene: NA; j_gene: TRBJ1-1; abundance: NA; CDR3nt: TGTGCCAGTAGTTCCGGACAGCCACCGCTTGAAGCTTTCTTT; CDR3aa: CASSSGQPPLEAFF
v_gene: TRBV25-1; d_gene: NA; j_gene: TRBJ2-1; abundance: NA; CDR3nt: TGTGCCAGCAGTGCCCTTCAGGGTTGGAATGAGCAGTTCTTC; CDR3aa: CASSALQGWNEQFF
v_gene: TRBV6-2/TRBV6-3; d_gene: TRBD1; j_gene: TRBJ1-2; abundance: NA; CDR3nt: TGTGCCAGCACCCCCGGGACAGGGTTCGGCTACACCTTC; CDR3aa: CASTPGTGFGYTF
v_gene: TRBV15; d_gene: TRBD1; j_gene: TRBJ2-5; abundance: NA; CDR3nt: TGTGCCACCAGCAGCCACAGGGGGCAGGGACAAGAGACCCAGTACTTC; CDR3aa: CATSSHRGQGQETQYF
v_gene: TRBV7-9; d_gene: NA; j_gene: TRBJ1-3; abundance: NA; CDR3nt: TGTGCCAGCAGGCTAACAGGGAACTCAGGAAACACCATATATTTT; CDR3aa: CASRLTGNSGNTIYF
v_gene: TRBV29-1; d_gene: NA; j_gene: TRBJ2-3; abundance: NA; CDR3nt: TGCAGCGTCGAAAGATATCGCGGTTCTAGCACAGATACGCAGTATTTT; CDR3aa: CSVERYRGSSTDTQYF